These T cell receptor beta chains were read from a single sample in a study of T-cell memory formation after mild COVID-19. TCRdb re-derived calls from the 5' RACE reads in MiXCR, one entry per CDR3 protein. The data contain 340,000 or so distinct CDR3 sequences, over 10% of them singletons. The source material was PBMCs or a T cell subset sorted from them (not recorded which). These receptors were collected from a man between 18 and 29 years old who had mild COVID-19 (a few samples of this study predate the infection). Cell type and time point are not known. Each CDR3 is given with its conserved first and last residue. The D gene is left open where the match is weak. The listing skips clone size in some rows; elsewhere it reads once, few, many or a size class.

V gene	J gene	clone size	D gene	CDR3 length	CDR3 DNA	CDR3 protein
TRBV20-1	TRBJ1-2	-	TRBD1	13	TGCAGTGCCGACCTAAACAGGGGTGGAGGCTACACCTTC	CSADLNRGGGYTF
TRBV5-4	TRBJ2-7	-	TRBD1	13	TGTGCCAGCAGCGACACAGGGGCCTACGAGCAGTACTTC	CASSDTGAYEQYF
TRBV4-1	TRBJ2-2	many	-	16	TGCGCCAGCAGCCAAGAGGCCGGATTAAACACCGGGGAGCTGTTTTTT	CASSQEAGLNTGELFF
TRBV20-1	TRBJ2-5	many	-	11	TGCAGTGCTAGAGGTCCGGAGACCCAGTACTTC	CSARGPETQYF
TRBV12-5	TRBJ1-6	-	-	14	TGTGCTAGTTGTTCCGGGACAAATAATTCACCCCTCCACTTT	CASCSGTNNSPLHF
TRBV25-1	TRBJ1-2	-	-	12	TGTGCCAGCATGAGGGACCCCTATGGCTACACCTTC	CASMRDPYGYTF
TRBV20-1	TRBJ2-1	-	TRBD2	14	TGCAGTGCTTCTACGGGACTAGCTGACGGTGAGCAGTTCTTC	CSASTGLADGEQFF
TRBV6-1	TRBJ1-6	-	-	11	TGTGCCAGCAGTGAAGCTTCGGACCTCCACTTT	CASSEASDLHF
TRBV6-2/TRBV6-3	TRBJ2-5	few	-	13	TGTGCCACCAGGTGGGCAAACCAAGAGACCCAGTACTTC	CATRWANQETQYF
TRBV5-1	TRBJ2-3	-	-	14	TGCGCCAGCAGCGAATGGTGGAGCACAGATACGCAGTATTTT	CASSEWWSTDTQYF
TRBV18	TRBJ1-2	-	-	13	TGTGCCAGCTCACCAATTGCAGGGTATGGCTACACCTTC	CASSPIAGYGYTF
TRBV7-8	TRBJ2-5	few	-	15	TGTGCCAGCAGCAGAGATATGCAGGGCCAAGAGACCCAGTACTTC	CASSRDMQGQETQYF
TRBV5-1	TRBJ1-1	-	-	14	TGCGCCAGCAGCTTGGCTTCGGGGAGTACTGAAGCTTTCTTT	CASSLASGSTEAFF
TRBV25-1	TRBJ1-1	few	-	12	TGTGCCAGCAGTTCCCTCGGGGCTGAAGCTTTCTTT	CASSSLGAEAFF
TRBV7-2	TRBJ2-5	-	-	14	TGTGCCAGCAGCTTAGTGGCAGGGACGAAGACCCAGTACTTC	CASSLVAGTKTQYF
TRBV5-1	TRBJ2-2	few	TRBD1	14	TGCGCCAGCAGCCCGGACAGGGACACCGGGGAGCTGTTTTTT	CASSPDRDTGELFF
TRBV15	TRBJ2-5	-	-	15	TGTGCCACCAGCAGAGGTGATGGGGGGCCAGAGACCCAGTACTTC	CATSRGDGGPETQYF
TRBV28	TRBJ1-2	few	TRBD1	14	TGTGCCAGCAGTACAGGGGAGGGTGGCTATGGCTACACCTTC	CASSTGEGGYGYTF
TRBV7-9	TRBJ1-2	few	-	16	TGTGCCAGCAGCTTAGCGCGCTTGGGAGCTAACTATGGCTACACCTTC	CASSLARLGANYGYTF
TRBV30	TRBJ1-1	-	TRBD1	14	TGTGCCTGGAGTGGATACAGGGGAGGCCCCCAAGCTTTCTTT	CAWSGYRGGPQAFF
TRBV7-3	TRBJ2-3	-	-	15	TGTGCCAGCAGCTACGGGGGAATAAGAGCAGATACGCAGTATTTT	CASSYGGIRADTQYF
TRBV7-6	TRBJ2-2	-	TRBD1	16	TGTGCCAGCAGCTTATCGGGACAGGGTCCCACCGGGGAGCTGTTTTTT	CASSLSGQGPTGELFF
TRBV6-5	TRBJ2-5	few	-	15	TGTGCCAGCAGTTACGGCCAGGGTCGCAGAGAGACCCAGTACTTC	CASSYGQGRRETQYF
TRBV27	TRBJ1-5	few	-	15	TGTGCCAGCAGTTTCGGGACAAAGGGTAATCAGCCCCAGCATTTT	CASSFGTKGNQPQHF
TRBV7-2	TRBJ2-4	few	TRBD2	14	TGTGCCAGCAGCTTAGTCGGGGGGGCAAACATTCAGTACTTC	CASSLVGGANIQYF
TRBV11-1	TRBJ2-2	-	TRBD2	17	TGTGCCAGCAGCTTGGGGCTAGCGGGAGGCAGCACCGGGGAGCTGTTTTTT	CASSLGLAGGSTGELFF
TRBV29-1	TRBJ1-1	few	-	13	TGCAGCGTTGCGGTACAGACGAACACTGAAGCTTTCTTT	CSVAVQTNTEAFF
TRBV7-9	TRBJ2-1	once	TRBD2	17	TGTGCCAGCAGCCATGGACTAGCGGGAGGTGGCTACAATGAGCAGTTCTTC	CASSHGLAGGGYNEQFF
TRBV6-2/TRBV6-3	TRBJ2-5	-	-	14	TGTGCCAGCGGGATAGGGTATCCCCAAGAGACCCAGTACTTC	CASGIGYPQETQYF
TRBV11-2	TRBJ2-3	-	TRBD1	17	TGTGCCAGCAGCCTGACAGGGGGCTCTTTGTACACAGATACGCAGTATTTT	CASSLTGGSLYTDTQYF
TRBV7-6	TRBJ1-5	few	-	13	TGTGCCAGCAGCTTAGCCCCACCACAGCCCCAGCATTTT	CASSLAPPQPQHF
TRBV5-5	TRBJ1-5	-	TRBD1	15	TGTGCCAGCAGCCGGACGCAGGGGGCGGGTCAGCCCCAGCATTTT	CASSRTQGAGQPQHF
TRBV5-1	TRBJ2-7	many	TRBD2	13	TGCGCCAGCAGTACCGAGCGGGGAGACGAGCAGTACTTC	CASSTERGDEQYF
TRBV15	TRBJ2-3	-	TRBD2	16	TGTGCCACCAGCGTAAGACTAGCGGGGTCCCCACAGGCGCAGTATTTT	CATSVRLAGSPQAQYF
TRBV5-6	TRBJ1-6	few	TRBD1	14	TGTGCCAGCAAACGCAGGGGGTATAATTCACCCCTCCACTTT	CASKRRGYNSPLHF
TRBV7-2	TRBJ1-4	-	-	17	TGTGCCAGCAGCTCCTCCCCCAGGGCAGCAACTAATGAAAAACTGTTTTTT	CASSSSPRAATNEKLFF
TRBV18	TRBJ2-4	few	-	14	TGTGCCAGCTCACCCAGGACAGATGGAAACATTCAGTACTTC	CASSPRTDGNIQYF
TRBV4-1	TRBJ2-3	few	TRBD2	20	TGCGCCAGCAGCCAAGGATATTCACTAGCGGGGAGCTATTTCACAGATACGCAGTATTTT	CASSQGYSLAGSYFTDTQYF
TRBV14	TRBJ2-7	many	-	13	TGTGCCAGCAGCCCGGCGGTGTCCTACGAGCAGTACTTC	CASSPAVSYEQYF
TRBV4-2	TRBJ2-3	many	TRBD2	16	TGTGCCAGCAGCCAACCGACGGGGGGGCCAAAAGATACGCAGTATTTT	CASSQPTGGPKDTQYF